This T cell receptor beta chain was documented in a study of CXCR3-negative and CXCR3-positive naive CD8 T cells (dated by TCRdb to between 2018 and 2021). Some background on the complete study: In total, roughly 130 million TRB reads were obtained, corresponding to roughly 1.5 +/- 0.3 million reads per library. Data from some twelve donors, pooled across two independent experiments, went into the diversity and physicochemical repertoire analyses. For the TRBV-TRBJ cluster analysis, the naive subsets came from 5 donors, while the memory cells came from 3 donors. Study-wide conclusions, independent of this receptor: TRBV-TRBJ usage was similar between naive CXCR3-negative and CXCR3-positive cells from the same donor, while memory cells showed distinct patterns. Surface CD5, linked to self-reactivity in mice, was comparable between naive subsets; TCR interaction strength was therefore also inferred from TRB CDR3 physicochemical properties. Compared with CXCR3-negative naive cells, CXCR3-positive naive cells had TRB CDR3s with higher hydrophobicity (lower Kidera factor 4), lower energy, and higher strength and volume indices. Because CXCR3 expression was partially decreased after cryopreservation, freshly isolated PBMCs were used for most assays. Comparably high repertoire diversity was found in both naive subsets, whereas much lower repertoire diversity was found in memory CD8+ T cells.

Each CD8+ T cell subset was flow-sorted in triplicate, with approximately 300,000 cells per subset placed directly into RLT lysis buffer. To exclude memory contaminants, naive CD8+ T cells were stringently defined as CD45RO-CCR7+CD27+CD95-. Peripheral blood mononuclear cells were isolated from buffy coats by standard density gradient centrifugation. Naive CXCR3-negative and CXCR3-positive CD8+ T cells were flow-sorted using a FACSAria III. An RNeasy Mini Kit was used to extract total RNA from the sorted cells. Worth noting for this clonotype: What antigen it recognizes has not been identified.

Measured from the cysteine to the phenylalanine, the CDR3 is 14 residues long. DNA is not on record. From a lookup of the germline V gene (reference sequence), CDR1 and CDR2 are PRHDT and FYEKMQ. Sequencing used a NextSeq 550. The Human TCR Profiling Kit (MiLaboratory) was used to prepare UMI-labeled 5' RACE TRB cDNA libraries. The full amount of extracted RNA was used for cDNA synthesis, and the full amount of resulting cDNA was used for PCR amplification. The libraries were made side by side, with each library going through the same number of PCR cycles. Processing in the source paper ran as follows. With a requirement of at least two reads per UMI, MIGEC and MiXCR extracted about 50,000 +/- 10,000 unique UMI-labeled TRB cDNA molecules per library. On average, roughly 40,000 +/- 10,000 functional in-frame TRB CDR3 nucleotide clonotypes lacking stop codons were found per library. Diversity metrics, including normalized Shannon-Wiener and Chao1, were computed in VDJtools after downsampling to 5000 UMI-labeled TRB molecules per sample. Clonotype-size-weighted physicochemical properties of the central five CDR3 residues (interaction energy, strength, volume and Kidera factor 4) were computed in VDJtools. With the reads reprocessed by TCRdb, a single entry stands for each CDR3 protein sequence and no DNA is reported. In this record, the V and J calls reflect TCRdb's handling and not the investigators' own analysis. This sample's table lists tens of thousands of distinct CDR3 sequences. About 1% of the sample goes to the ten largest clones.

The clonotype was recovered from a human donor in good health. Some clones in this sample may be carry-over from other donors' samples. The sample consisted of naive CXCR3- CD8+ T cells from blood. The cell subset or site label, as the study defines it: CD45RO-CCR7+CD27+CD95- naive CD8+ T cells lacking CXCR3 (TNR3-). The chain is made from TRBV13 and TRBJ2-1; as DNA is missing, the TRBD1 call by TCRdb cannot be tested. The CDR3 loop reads CASGDRGQVNEQFF.